This passage covers 26 T cell receptor beta chains from one sample sequenced in a study of vaccination effects on CD4 cells after COVID-19 (dated by TCRdb to 2021 to 2024). In the ViraFEST assay, PBMC were stimulated with viral peptide pools, and TCR sequencing was then used to find antigen-specific CD4+ T cell clonotypes based on their expansion. After approximately eleven days of culture, CD4+ T cells were isolated with the EasySep CD4+ T cell isolation kit. Participants received two doses of either the BNT162b2 or the mRNA-1273 mRNA SARS-CoV-2 vaccine. Libraries were constructed by the immunoSEQ multiplex PCR assay. TCRdb's version of the immuneACCESS table is confined to in-frame rearrangements and falls short of the full clone set. An unresolved V gene accounts for under half of the shortfall where checked; the remainder is of unknown origin. Within this sample are more than 13,000 clones, with 65% to 75% of them counted one time only. In total, the top ten clones hold roughly 20% of the sample.

For these receptors, no antigen is known. The sequencing used CD4+ T cells from PBMCs cultured with HCoV-NL63 spike peptides, collected after COVID-19 vaccination. The cell subset or site label here, explained by the study, means: HCoV-NL63 spike overlapping peptide pool stimulation. These receptors were obtained from a human donor who received a COVID-19 vaccine.

This clone was recorded only once. The rearrangement uses TRBV9 and TRBJ2-1; 8 nucleotides match TRBD2. Losses at the gene ends were 0 bases for V and 8 bases for J; bases not matched to a gene: 7. The CDR3 spans 15 residues. The V gene's germline CDR1 is SGDLS and CDR2 YYNGEE. This chain's CDR3 is CASSVAGGPIDEQFF. The CDR3 region has the DNA TGTGCCAGCAGCGTAGCGGGGGGGCCAATCGATGAGCAGTTCTTC.

The chain employs TRBV28 and TRBJ1-2; the D is unclear. Germline loops: CDR1 MDHEN, CDR2 SYDVKM. Trimming removed 10 bases at V and 8 bases at J, with 14 bases between. This CDR3 has 11 residues. The CDR3 coding sequence is TGTGCCACCAACGAGGGTCGCGGCTACACCTTC. It encodes CATNEGRGYTF.

The chain combines TRBV20-1 with TRBJ2-3, with 10 nucleotides matching TRBD2. The CDR3 runs 15 residues. Trimming took 3 bases from V and 5 from J; bases not matched to a gene: 8. CDR1 is DFQATT, CDR2 SNEGSKA, per germline (reference sequence). This CDR3 reads CSASVLAGDKDTQYF. The CDR3 bases are TGCAGTGCTAGTGTCCTAGCGGGAGATAAAGATACGCAGTATTTT.

This clone is categorized as medium-sized (0.01 to 0.1%). This rearrangement joins TRBV2 to TRBJ1-1, with TRBD1 matching over 8 bases. The CDR3 contains 14 residues. CDR1 is SNHLY and CDR2 is FYNNEI in the germline V gene. V was clipped by 5 bases and J by 7 bases; unmatched bases: 9. The CDR3 DNA reads TGTGCCAGCAGTCATGGGACAGGCCGTAGTGAAGCTTTCTTT. Translating gives CASSHGTGRSEAFF.

Comment on this clone: A read error may produce the germline difference seen at one junction end. The chain is built from TRBV7-7 and TRBJ2-5; 9 bases align to TRBD1. Germline V gene data show CDR1 as SSHAT and CDR2 as FNYEAQ (reference sequence). CDR3 size: 16 residues. CDR3 sequence reads: CASSLMTGGLVETQYF. The CDR3 DNA reads as TGTGCTAGCAGCTTGATGACAGGGGGTTTGGTGGAGACCCAGTACTTC.

The chain uses TRBV5-1 and TRBJ1-3; D is possibly TRBD1 (5 bases). The germline gives CDR1 SGHRS, CDR2 YFSETQ. Trimming took off 1 base at V and 0 bases at J, with 8 bases between the two ends. The CDR3 is made up of 15 amino acids. The CDR3 reads CASSLTGDSGNTIYF. In nucleotides, the CDR3 is TGCGCCAGCAGCTTGACAGGAGACTCTGGAAACACCATATATTTT.

The CDR3 loop reads CAWSPAGRAYNEQFF. DNA for the CDR3: TGTGCCTGGAGTCCAGCGGGAAGGGCCTACAATGAGCAGTTCTTC. The genes are TRBV30 and TRBJ2-1, with 7 bases matching TRBD2. The junction had 6 bases not matched to a gene; V was cut back by 2 bases and J by 2 bases. The CDR3 totals 15 residues. The germline gives CDR1 GTSNPN, CDR2 SVGIG (reference sequence).

The J gene is TRBJ1-1, the V gene TRBV5-6, with D maybe TRBD1 (6 bases). Germline V CDR1 and CDR2: SGHDT, YYEEEE. The CDR3 spans 14 residues. With 4 bases removed from V and 3 bases from J, the gap between germline ends came to 13 bases. CDR3 sequence (DNA): TGTGCCAGCAGCCTCGGACAGCTACACACTGAAGCTTTCTTT. Its protein product is CASSLGQLHTEAFF.

Comment on this clone: At one end the junction does not follow the germline gene, possibly because of a read error. The V call is TRBV7-7, the J call TRBJ2-5; TRBD1 or TRBD2 may be the D gene (5 bases each). This CDR3 spans 14 amino acids. The V gene's germline CDR1 is SSHAT and CDR2 FNYEAQ (reference sequence). The CDR3 sequence: CASSLLGTQETQYF. DNA for the CDR3: TGTGCTAGCAGCTTGCTTGGGACCCAAGAGACCCAGTACTTC.

V gene TRBV25-1 combines with J gene TRBJ2-3; D is possibly TRBD2 (5 bases). The CDR3 totals 13 residues. Per germline, CDR1 MGHDK and CDR2 SYGVNS. Trimming shortened V by 4 bases and J by 3 bases, and 8 bases separated the two germline ends. The CDR3 protein is CASSAGLTDTQYF. CDR3 in DNA: TGTGCCAGCAGTGCGGGGTTGACAGATACGCAGTATTTT. Complete variable domain (other parts from reference TRBV25-1 and TRBJ2-3): EADIYQTPRYLVIGTGKKITLECSQTMGHDKMYWYQQDPGMELHLIHYSYGVNSTEKGDLSSESTVSRIRTEHFPLTLESARPSHTSQYLCASSAGLTDTQYFGPGTRLTVL.

This sequence joins TRBV28 and TRBJ2-7, with D perhaps TRBD1 (5 bases). The CDR3 length is 14 residues. Trimming took off 6 bases at V and 5 bases at J, with 17 bases between the two ends. Germline values: CDR1 MDHEN, CDR2 SYDVKM. In DNA form, the CDR3 reads TGTGCCAGCAGACCAGGCAGGGCCAGGGACGAGCAGTACTTC. Translation: CASRPGRARDEQYF. The full variable domain, rest sourced from reference TRBV28 and TRBJ2-7, is DVKVTQSSRYLVKRTGEKVFLECVQDMDHENMFWYRQDPGLGLRLIYFSYDVKMKEKGDIPEGYSVSREKKERFSLILESASTNQTSMYLCASRPGRARDEQYFGPGTRLTVT.

This sequence joins TRBV5-5 and TRBJ2-6; possible D gene TRBD1, 7 bases. CDR1 and CDR2 from the germline V gene are SGHKS and YYEKEE (reference sequence). The CDR3 extends over 18 amino acids. With 6 bases removed from V and 0 bases from J, the gap between germline ends came to 19 bases. The CDR3 DNA sequence: TGTGCCAGCACCCCAACCCCAGGGGGGAACTCTGGGGCCAACGTCCTGACTTTC. This encodes CASTPTPGGNSGANVLTF. The full variable domain, completed using reference TRBV5-5 and TRBJ2-6, is DAGVTQSPTHLIKTRGQQVTLRCSPISGHKSVSWYQQVLGQGPQFIFQYYEKEERGRGNFPDRFSARQFPNYSSELNVNALLLGDSALYLCASTPTPGGNSGANVLTFGAGSRLTVL.

In nucleotides, the CDR3 is TGTGCCAGCAGCTCCACTACAGGGACCCTAGCGGATTCACCCCTCCACTTT. Translated: CASSSTTGTLADSPLHF. The J gene is TRBJ1-6, the V gene TRBV5-5; a weak D match, TRBD1 (6 bases). From germline, CDR1 is SGHKS and CDR2 YYEKEE (reference sequence). CDR3 length equals 17 residues. Trimming stripped 3 bases from V and 8 bases from J, with 21 bases between. Full variable domain (remainder filled in from reference TRBV5-5 and TRBJ1-6): DAGVTQSPTHLIKTRGQQVTLRCSPISGHKSVSWYQQVLGQGPQFIFQYYEKEERGRGNFPDRFSARQFPNYSSELNVNALLLGDSALYLCASSSTTGTLADSPLHFGNGTRLTVT.

This chain connects TRBV4-3 to TRBJ2-1, with TRBD2 matching over 12 bases. Trimming at V came to 3 bases and at J to 9 bases, leaving 9 bases not matched to a gene. Germline-derived CDR1 and CDR2 are LGHNA and YSLEER. This CDR3 region has 16 residues. DNA for the CDR3: TGCGCCAGCAGCCATACTACTAGCGGGGGGCCCATTGAGCAGTTCTTC. Its protein is CASSHTTSGGPIEQFF.

The chain recombines TRBV5-1 with TRBJ2-3; D remains ambiguous. Germline CDR1 and CDR2: SGHRS and YFSETQ. Trimming pared 0 bases from V and 1 base from J, leaving 6 bases between. This CDR3 has 14 residues. The chain's CDR3 is CASSLGGRTDTQYF. Here the CDR3 DNA reads TGCGCCAGCAGCTTGGGGGGTCGCACAGATACGCAGTATTTT.

This clone was seen only a few times. The gene calls are TRBV2 and TRBJ1-4; D uncertain. The CDR3 sequence is 15 residues long. The germline V gene has CDR1 SNHLY and CDR2 FYNNEI. V lost 4 bases to trimming and J lost 0 bases, with 9 bases between them. The CDR3 reads CASSGLPSTNEKLFF. The CDR3 nucleotides read TGTGCCAGCAGTGGTTTGCCCTCAACTAATGAAAAACTGTTTTTT.

This clone was counted only a few times. This chain joins TRBV2 and TRBJ1-2; 9 nucleotides match TRBD1. V was pared by 4 bases and J by 6 bases, with 0 bases of the junction left unmatched. Per the germline V gene, CDR1 is SNHLY and CDR2 is FYNNEI. The CDR3 totals 12 residues. DNA for the CDR3: TGTGCCAGCAGTGGGGACAGGGATGGCTACACCTTC. Protein sequence: CASSGDRDGYTF.

J is TRBJ2-3 and V is TRBV6-4; 14 bases are a match to TRBD2. Germline values: CDR1 MRHNA, CDR2 SNTAGT. Germline trimming cut 6 bases from V and 3 bases from J; bases unmatched to any gene: 2. This CDR3 comprises 15 residues. The CDR3 sequence is CASRRTSGGTDTQYF. The CDR3 DNA sequence: TGTGCCAGCAGACGGACTAGCGGGGGGACAGATACGCAGTATTTT.

This chain uses TRBV5-1 with TRBJ2-2; the match to TRBD1 covers 7 bases. CDR3 size: 16 residues. Germline V gene lookup returns CDR1 SGHRS and CDR2 YFSETQ. V dropped 0 bases and J dropped 4; count of bases not matched to a gene: 6. The CDR3 protein is CASSLGRQGFTGELFF. CDR3 in DNA: TGCGCCAGCAGCTTGGGAAGACAGGGTTTCACCGGGGAGCTGTTTTTT.

This clone was counted between two and nine times. This chain links TRBV2 with TRBJ1-4; TRBD1 is a possible D gene (5 bases). V lost 6 bases and J lost 6, with 11 bases in between. The germline CDR1 and CDR2 sequences are SNHLY and FYNNEI. This CDR3 comprises 13 residues. The CDR3 DNA reads TGTGCCAGCAGCGGGCAGGGTTATGAAAAACTGTTTTTT. This translates into CASSGQGYEKLFF. The full variable domain, rest sourced from reference TRBV2 and TRBJ1-4, is EPEVTQTPSHQVTQMGQEVILRCVPISNHLYFYWYRQILGQKVEFLVSFYNNEISEKSEIFDDQFSVERPDGSNFTLKIRSTKLEDSAMYFCASSGQGYEKLFFGSGTQLSVL.

The chain carries TRBV11-3 and TRBJ2-5; D call uncertain. With 1 base removed from V and 4 bases from J, the gap between germline ends came to 7 bases. CDR1 SGHNT and CDR2 YENEEA come from the germline V gene. This CDR3 has 13 amino acids. In DNA, the CDR3 is TGTGCCAGCAGCTTAGGGGAAACAGAGACCCAGTACTTC. Translation gives CASSLGETETQYF.

The CDR3 is CASSEVINRGKGEQYF. The DNA for the CDR3 is TGTGCCAGCAGTGAGGTGATTAACAGGGGTAAGGGCGAGCAGTACTTC. V is TRBV6-1 and J is TRBJ2-7, with 7 nucleotides matching TRBD1. The CDR3 consists of 16 residues. Germline CDR1 reads MNHNS; CDR2 reads SASEGT. Trimming at V came to 3 bases and at J to 6 bases, leaving 14 bases not matched to a gene.

This rearrangement joins TRBV6-6 to TRBJ1-1; TRBD1 matches 10 bases. Germline V gene lookup returns CDR1 MNHNY and CDR2 SVGAGI (reference sequence). V dropped 6 bases and J dropped 3; count of bases not matched to a gene: 4. This CDR3 region has 14 residues. CDR3 amino acids: CASRAGTGDTEAFF. The CDR3 region has the DNA TGTGCCAGCAGGGCCGGGACAGGGGACACTGAAGCTTTCTTT.

V is TRBV10-3 and J is TRBJ1-5; TRBD1 agrees at 10 bases. Per the germline V gene, CDR1 is ENHRY and CDR2 is SYGVKD. The CDR3 contains 14 residues. The junction had 6 bases not matched to a gene; V was cut back by 9 bases and J by 4 bases. The CDR3 nucleotides are TGTGCCATTGGGACAGGGGACTCAAATCAGCCCCAGCATTTT. Its protein product is CAIGTGDSNQPQHF.

The chain joins TRBV19 to TRBJ2-1; 9 bases fit TRBD2. V shed 7 bases and J 1 base; nucleotides not matched to a gene: 5. Germline CDR1 is LNHDA and CDR2 is SQIVND (reference sequence). The CDR3 spans 15 residues. The CDR3 sequence: CASKGAGGSYNEQFF. The CDR3 DNA follows: TGTGCCAGTAAGGGGGCGGGAGGGTCCTACAATGAGCAGTTCTTC.

This clone was detected only once. The chain carries TRBV27 and TRBJ1-1; D possibly corresponds to TRBD1 (5 bases). This CDR3 region has 15 residues. The germline V and J ends were trimmed by 5 bases and 1 base, with 14 bases remaining between them. From germline, CDR1 is MNHEY and CDR2 SMNVEV (reference sequence). This CDR3 is CASSLAGTGNTEAFF. The CDR3 DNA sequence: TGTGCCAGCAGTCTAGCCGGGACGGGGAACACTGAAGCTTTCTTT.